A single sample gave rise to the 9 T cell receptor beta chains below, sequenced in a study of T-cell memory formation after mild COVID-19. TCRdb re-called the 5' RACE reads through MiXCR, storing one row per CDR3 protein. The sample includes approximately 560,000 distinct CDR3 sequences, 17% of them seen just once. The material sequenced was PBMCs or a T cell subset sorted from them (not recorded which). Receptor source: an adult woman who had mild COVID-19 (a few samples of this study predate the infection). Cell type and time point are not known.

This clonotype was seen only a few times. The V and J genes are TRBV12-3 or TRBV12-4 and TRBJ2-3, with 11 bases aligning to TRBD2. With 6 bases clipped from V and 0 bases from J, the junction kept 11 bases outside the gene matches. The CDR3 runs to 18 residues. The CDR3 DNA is TGTGCCAGCAGGATACTAGCGGGGGTCGCCATTAGCACAGATACGCAGTATTTT. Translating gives CASRILAGVAISTDTQYF.

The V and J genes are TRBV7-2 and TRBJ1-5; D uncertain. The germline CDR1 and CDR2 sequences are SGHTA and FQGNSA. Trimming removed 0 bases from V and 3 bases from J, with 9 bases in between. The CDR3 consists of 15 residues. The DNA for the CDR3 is TGTGCCAGCAGCTTAGCCGGGCGGGTCAATCAGCCCCAGCATTTT. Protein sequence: CASSLAGRVNQPQHF.

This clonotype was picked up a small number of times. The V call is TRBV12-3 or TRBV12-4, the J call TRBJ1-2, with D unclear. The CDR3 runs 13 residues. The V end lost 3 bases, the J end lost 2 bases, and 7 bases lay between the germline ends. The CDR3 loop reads CASSFEQNYGYTF. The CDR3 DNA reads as TGTGCCAGCAGTTTTGAGCAGAACTATGGCTACACCTTC.

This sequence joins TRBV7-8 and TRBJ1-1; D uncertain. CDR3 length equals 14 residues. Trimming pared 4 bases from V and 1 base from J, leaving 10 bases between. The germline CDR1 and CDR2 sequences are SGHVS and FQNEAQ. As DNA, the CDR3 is TGTGCCAGCAGCTCCAACGCTTGGAACACTGAAGCTTTCTTT. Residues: CASSSNAWNTEAFF.

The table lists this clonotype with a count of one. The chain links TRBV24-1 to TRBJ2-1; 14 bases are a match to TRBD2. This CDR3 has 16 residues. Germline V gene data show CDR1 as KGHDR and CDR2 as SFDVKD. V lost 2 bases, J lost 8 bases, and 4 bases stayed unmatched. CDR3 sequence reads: CATSDYPGLAGDEQFF. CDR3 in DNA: TGTGCCACCAGTGATTATCCGGGACTAGCGGGAGATGAGCAGTTCTTC.

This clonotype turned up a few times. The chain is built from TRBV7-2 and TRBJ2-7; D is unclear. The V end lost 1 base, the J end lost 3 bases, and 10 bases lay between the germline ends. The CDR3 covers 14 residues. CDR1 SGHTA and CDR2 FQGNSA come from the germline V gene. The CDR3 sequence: CASSLERQHYEQYF. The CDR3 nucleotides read TGTGCCAGCAGCTTAGAGCGACAACACTACGAGCAGTACTTC.

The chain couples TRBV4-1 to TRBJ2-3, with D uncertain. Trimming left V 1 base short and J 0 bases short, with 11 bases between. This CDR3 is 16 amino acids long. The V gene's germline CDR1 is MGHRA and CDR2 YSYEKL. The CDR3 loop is CASSQVFLTSTDTQYF. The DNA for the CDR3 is TGCGCCAGCAGCCAAGTGTTCCTTACTAGCACAGATACGCAGTATTTT.

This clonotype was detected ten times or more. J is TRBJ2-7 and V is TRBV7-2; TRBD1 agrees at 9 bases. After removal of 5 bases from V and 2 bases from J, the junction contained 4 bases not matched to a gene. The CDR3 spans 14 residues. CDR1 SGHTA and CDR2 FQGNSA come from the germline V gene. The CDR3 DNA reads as TGTGCCAGCAGCAAGACAGGGGGAACCTACGAGCAGTACTTC. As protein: CASSKTGGTYEQYF.

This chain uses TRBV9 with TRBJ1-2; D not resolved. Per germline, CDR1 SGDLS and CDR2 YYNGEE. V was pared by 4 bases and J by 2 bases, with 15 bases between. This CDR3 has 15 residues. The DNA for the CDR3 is TGTGCCAGCAGCCCCCAGGAGGGCAGGAACTATGGCTACACCTTC. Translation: CASSPQEGRNYGYTF. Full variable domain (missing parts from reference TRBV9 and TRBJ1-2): DSGVTQTPKHLITATGQRVTLRCSPRSGDLSVYWYQQSLDQGLQFLIQYYNGEERAKGNILERFSAQQFPDLHSELNLSSLELGDSALYFCASSPQEGRNYGYTFGSGTRLTVV.